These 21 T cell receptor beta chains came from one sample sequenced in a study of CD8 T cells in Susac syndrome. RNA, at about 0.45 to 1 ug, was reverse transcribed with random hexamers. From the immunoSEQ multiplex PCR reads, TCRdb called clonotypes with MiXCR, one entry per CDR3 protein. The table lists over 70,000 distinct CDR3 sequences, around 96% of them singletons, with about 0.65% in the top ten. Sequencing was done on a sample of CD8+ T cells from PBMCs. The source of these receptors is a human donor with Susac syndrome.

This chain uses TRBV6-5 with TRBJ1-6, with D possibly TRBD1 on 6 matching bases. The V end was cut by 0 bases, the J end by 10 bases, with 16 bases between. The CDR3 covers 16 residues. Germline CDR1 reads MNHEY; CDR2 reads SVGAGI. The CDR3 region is CASSYSKGRGRSPLHF. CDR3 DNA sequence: TGTGCCAGCAGTTACTCTAAAGGCAGGGGAAGGTCACCCCTCCACTTT.

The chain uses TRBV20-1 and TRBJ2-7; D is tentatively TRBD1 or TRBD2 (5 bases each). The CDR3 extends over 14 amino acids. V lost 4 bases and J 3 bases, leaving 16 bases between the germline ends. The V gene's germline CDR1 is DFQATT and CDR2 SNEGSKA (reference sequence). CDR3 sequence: CSANGDGGFYEQYF. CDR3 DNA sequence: TGCAGTGCTAATGGGGACGGTGGGTTCTACGAGCAGTACTTC.

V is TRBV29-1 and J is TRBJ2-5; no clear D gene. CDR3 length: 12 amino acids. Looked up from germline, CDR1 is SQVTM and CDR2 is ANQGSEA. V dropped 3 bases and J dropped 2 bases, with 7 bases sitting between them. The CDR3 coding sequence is TGCAGCGTTGACGGCAGTCAAGAGACCCAGTACTTC. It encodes CSVDGSQETQYF.

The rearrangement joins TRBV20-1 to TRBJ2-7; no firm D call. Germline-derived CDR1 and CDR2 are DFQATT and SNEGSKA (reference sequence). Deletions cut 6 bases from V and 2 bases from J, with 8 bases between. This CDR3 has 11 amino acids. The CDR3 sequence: CSAPSAYEQYF. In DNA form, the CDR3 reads TGCAGTGCCCCATCTGCCTACGAGCAGTACTTC.

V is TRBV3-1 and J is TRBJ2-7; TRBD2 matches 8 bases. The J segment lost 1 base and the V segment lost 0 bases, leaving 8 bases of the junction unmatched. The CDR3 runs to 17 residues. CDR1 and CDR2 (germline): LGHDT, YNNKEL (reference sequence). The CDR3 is CASSQDGVGGVSYEQYF. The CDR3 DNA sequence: TGTGCCAGCAGCCAAGATGGAGTCGGGGGGGTTTCCTACGAGCAGTACTTC.

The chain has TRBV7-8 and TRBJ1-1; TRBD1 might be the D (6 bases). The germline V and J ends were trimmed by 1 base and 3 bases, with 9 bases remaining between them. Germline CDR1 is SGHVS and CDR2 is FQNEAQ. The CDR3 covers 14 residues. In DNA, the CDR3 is TGTGCCAGCAGCTTAGGACAGGCCGACACTGAAGCTTTCTTT. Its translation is CASSLGQADTEAFF.

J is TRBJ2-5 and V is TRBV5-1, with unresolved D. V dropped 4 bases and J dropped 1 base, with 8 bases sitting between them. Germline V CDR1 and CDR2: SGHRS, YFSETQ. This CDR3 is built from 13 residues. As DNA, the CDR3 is TGCGCCAGCAGCACGCCCCTCCAAGAGACCCAGTACTTC. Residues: CASSTPLQETQYF. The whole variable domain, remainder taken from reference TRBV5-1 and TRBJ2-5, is KAGVTQTPRYLIKTRGQQVTLSCSPISGHRSVSWYQQTPGQGLQFLFEYFSETQRNKGNFPGRFSGRQFSNSRSEMNVSTLELGDSALYLCASSTPLQETQYFGPGTRLLVL.

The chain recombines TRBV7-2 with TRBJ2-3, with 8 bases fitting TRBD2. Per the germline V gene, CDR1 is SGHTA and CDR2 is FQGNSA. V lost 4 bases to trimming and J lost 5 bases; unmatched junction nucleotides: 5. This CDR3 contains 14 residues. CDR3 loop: CASSWAGGRDTQYF. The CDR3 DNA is TGTGCCAGCAGCTGGGCGGGGGGTCGAGATACGCAGTATTTT.

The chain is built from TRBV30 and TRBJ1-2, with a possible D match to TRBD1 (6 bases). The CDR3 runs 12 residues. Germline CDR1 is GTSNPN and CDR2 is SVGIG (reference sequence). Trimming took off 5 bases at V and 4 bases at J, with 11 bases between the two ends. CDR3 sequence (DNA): TGTGCCTGGTTGGGGGCCATCTATGGCTACACCTTC. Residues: CAWLGAIYGYTF. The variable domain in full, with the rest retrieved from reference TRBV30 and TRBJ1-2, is SQTIHQWPATLVQPVGSPLSLECTVEGTSNPNLYWYRQAAGRGLQLLFYSVGIGQISSEVPQNLSASRPQDRQFILSSKKLLLSDSGFYLCAWLGAIYGYTFGSGTRLTVV.

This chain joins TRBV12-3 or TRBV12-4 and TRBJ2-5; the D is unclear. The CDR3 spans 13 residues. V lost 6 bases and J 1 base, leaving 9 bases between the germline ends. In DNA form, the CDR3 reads TGTGCCAGCAGCCTGTCCGGCCAAGAGACCCAGTACTTC. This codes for CASSLSGQETQYF.

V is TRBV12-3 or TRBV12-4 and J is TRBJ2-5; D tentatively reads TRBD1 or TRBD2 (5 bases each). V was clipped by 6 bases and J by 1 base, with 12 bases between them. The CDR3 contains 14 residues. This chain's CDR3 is CASSLLGTQETQYF. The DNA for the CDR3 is TGTGCCAGCAGCCTTTTAGGGACCCAAGAGACCCAGTACTTC.

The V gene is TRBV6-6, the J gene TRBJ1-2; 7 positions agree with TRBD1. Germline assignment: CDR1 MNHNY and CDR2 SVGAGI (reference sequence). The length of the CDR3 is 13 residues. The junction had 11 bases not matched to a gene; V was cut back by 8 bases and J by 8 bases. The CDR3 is CASLGTALGGYTF. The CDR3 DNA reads TGTGCCAGCCTCGGGACAGCTTTAGGCGGCTACACCTTC.

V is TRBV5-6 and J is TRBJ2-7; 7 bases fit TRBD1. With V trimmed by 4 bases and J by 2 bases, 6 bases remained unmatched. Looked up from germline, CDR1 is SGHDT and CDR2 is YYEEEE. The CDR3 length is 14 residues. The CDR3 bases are TGTGCCAGCAGCATCCGGGACAGTGCCTACGAGCAGTACTTC. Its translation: CASSIRDSAYEQYF. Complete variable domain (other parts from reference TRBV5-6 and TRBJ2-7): DAGVTQSPTHLIKTRGQQVTLRCSPKSGHDTVSWYQQALGQGPQFIFQYYEEEERQRGNFPDRFSGHQFPNYSSELNVNALLLGDSALYLCASSIRDSAYEQYFGPGTRLTVT.

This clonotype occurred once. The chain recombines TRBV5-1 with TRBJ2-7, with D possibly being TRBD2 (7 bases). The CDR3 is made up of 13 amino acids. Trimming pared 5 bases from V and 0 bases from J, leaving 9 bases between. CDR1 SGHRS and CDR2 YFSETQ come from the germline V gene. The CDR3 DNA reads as TGCGCCAGCAGTGGGGGGGCCTCCTACGAGCAGTACTTC. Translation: CASSGGASYEQYF.

DNA for the CDR3: TGTGCCAGCACCAACGGGGTCGGGGGCACAGATACGCAGTATTTT. It specifies CASTNGVGGTDTQYF. The chain carries TRBV6-2 or TRBV6-3 and TRBJ2-3, with D perhaps TRBD2 (5 bases). The germline V gene encodes CDR1 MNHEY and CDR2 SVGEGT. V lost 7 bases to trimming and J lost 1 base, with 15 bases between them. The CDR3 has 15 residues.

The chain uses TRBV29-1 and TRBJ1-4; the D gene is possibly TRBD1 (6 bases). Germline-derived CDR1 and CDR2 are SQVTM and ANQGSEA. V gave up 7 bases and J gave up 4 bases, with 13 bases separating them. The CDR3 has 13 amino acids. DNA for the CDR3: TGCAGCGCCGCCAGGGGCTTTAATGAAAAACTGTTTTTT. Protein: CSAARGFNEKLFF.

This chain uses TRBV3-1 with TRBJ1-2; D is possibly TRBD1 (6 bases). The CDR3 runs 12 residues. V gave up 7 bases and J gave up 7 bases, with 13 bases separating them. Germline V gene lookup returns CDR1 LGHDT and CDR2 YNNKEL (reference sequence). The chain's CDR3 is CASNLGGAGYTF. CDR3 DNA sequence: TGTGCCAGCAACCTCGGGGGGGCTGGCTACACCTTC.

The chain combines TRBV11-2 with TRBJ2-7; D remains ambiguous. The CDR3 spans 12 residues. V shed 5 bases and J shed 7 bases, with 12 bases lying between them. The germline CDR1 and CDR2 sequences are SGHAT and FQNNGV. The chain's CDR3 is CASSPTSREQYF. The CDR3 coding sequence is TGTGCCAGCAGCCCAACAAGTCGAGAGCAGTACTTC.

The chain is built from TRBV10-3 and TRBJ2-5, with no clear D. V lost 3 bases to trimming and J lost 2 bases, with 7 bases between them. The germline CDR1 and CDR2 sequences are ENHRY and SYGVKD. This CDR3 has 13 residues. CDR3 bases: TGTGCCATCAGTGACGGCAGACAAGAGACCCAGTACTTC. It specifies CAISDGRQETQYF.

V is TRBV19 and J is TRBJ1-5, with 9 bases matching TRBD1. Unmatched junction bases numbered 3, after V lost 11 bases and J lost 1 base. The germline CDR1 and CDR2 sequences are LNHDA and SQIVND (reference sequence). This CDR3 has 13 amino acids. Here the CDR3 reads CAAQGASNQPQHF. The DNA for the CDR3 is TGTGCCGCACAGGGGGCAAGCAATCAGCCCCAGCATTTT. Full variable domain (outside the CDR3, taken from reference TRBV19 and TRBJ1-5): DGGITQSPKYLFRKEGQNVTLSCEQNLNHDAMYWYRQDPGQGLRLIYYSQIVNDFQKGDIAEGYSVSREKKESFPLTVTSAQKNPTAFYLCAAQGASNQPQHFGDGTRLSIL.

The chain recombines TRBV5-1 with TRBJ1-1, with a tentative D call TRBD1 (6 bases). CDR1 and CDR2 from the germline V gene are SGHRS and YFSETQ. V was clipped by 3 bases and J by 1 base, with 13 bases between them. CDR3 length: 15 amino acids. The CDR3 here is CASSSLGGGNTEAFF. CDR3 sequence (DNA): TGCGCCAGCAGCTCCCTCGGAGGGGGGAACACTGAAGCTTTCTTT.